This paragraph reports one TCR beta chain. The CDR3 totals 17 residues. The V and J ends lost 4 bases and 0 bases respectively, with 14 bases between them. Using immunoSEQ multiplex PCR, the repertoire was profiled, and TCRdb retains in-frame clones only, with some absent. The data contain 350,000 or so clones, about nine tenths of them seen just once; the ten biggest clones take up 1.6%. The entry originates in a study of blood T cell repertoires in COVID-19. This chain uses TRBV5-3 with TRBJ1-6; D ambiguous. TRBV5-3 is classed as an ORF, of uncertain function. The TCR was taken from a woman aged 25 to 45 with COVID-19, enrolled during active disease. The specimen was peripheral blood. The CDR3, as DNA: TGTGCCAGAAGCCGGGGAGGCCTAAGCTCCTATAATTCACCCCTCCACTTT. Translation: CARSRGGLSSYNSPLHF.